This T cell receptor (beta chain) was sequenced in a study of vaccination and CD4 T cells after COVID-19. Across the study: Post-vaccine sample collection happened at a median of approximately 77 days after dose two, ranging 14 to 241.

An Oncomine TCR Beta short-read assay was used to sequence the DNA from cultured CD4+ T cells. Genomic DNA was isolated from cultured CD4+ T cells. TCRdb re-called the PCR reads through MiXCR, storing one row per CDR3 protein. Of under 7,000 distinct CDR3 sequences in the sample, approximately 35% were seen once. This CDR3 has 14 residues. CDR1 is SGHTA, CDR2 FQGNSA, per germline. The ends were cut back, 3 bases at V and 3 bases at J, with 12 bases in the middle. Treatment specified: approximately 11-day PBMC culture with coronavirus spike peptide pools or control peptides (ViraFEST assay). These CD4+ T cells came from an unexposed donor, sampled before the COVID-19 pandemic (2011-2018). In regard to this clonotype: Its specificity is not known.

The TCR originated in a human donor in good health. Sequenced sample: CD4+ T cells from blood, cultured in vitro. This chain joins TRBV7-2 and TRBJ2-7, with D perhaps being TRBD1 or TRBD2 (5 bases each). CDR3 bases: TGTGCCAGCAGCTTTCTCGGGACCTACTACGAGCAGTACTTC. Translated, it gives CASSFLGTYYEQYF.